One sample yielded the 11 T cell receptor beta chains listed below, sequenced in a study of control samples from healthy donors and cancer patients. Libraries were prepared by immunoSEQ multiplex PCR; TCRdb keeps only in-frame clonotypes and omits some of them. The sample records approximately 100,000 clones, about 89% being singletons. The sequenced material came from blood. The receptors here all came from a man aged 25-45 years in good health.

The chain uses TRBV6-4 and TRBJ1-2; D uncertain. Germline CDR1 is MRHNA and CDR2 is SNTAGT. The ends were cut back, 0 bases at V and 1 base at J, with 12 bases in the middle. CDR3 length: 16 amino acids. CDR3 DNA sequence: TGTGCCAGCAGTGACTCTATCCTCGGCAGTAACTATGGCTACACCTTC. Translation gives CASSDSILGSNYGYTF.

The chain carries TRBV18 and TRBJ1-1; D is ambiguous. CDR3 size: 15 residues. V was cut by 5 bases and J by 0 bases, with 13 bases left in between. Germline-derived CDR1 and CDR2 are KGHSH and LQKENI. CDR3 sequence: CASSGRVPMNTEAFF. In DNA, the CDR3 is TGTGCCAGCTCAGGCCGGGTCCCGATGAACACTGAAGCTTTCTTT.

The V call is TRBV27, the J call TRBJ2-7; 8 bases are a match to TRBD2. This CDR3 spans 14 amino acids. V shed 2 bases and J 4 bases; nucleotides not matched to a gene: 4. The germline V gene encodes CDR1 MNHEY and CDR2 SMNVEV (reference sequence). CDR3 in DNA: TGTGCCAGCAGTTTAGCGGGGGGTCCATACGAGCAGTACTTC. Translated: CASSLAGGPYEQYF.

The chain employs TRBV19 and TRBJ2-2, with D perhaps matching TRBD1 (6 bases). The V gene lost 6 bases and the J gene lost 1 base, with 9 bases spanning the gap. The germline V gene has CDR1 LNHDA and CDR2 SQIVND (reference sequence). The CDR3 contains 14 residues. The CDR3 region is CASSETGNTGELFF. The CDR3 DNA follows: TGTGCCAGTAGCGAGACAGGGAACACCGGGGAGCTGTTTTTT.

The chain links TRBV4-1 to TRBJ1-6, with TRBD1 matching over 7 bases. CDR3 length: 15 residues. Germline V CDR1 and CDR2: MGHRA, YSYEKL. After removal of 5 bases from V and 4 bases from J, the junction contained 5 bases not matched to a gene. CDR3 region: CASSSLGQYNSPLHF. CDR3 DNA: TGCGCCAGCAGCTCTCTGGGACAGTATAATTCACCCCTCCACTTT.

The chain links TRBV6-5 to TRBJ1-3; D remains ambiguous. The CDR3 extends over 13 amino acids. Germline CDR1 MNHEY, CDR2 SVGAGI. Trimming cost V 6 bases and J 0 bases, with 6 bases left between them. The CDR3: CASRGHSGNTIYF. The CDR3, as DNA: TGTGCCAGCAGGGGCCACTCTGGAAACACCATATATTTT.

V is TRBV5-5 and J is TRBJ1-5; D may be TRBD1 (5 bases). Trimming cost V 0 bases and J 6 bases, with 13 bases left between them. CDR1 is SGHKS and CDR2 is YYEKEE in the germline V gene (reference sequence). CDR3 size: 15 residues. Here the CDR3 reads CASSLAGGLGQPQHF. In nucleotides, the CDR3 is TGTGCCAGCAGCTTGGCCGGGGGGTTGGGTCAGCCCCAGCATTTT.

This chain uses TRBV4-2 with TRBJ2-5; D unresolved. CDR3 length equals 14 residues. Germline lookup yields CDR1 LGHNA and CDR2 YNFKEQ. The germline V and J ends were trimmed by 1 base and 6 bases, with 12 bases remaining between them. Here the CDR3 reads CASSQGSRRKTQYF. CDR3 bases: TGTGCCAGCAGCCAAGGGAGTAGACGGAAGACCCAGTACTTC.

In its sample, this clone is medium-sized. DNA of the CDR3: TGTGCCAGTACGGGACAGGGCCTTTGGGGCTACACCTTC. Translated: CASTGQGLWGYTF. This rearrangement joins TRBV19 to TRBJ1-2, with 9 bases fitting TRBD1. The CDR3 covers 13 residues. With 7 bases clipped from V and 8 bases from J, the junction kept 8 bases outside the gene matches. Per germline, CDR1 LNHDA and CDR2 SQIVND (reference sequence).

The chain has TRBV29-1 and TRBJ2-1; 10 bases are a match to TRBD2. The CDR3 is 14 residues long. The germline V gene encodes CDR1 SQVTM and CDR2 ANQGSEA. V shed 4 bases and J 0 bases; nucleotides not matched to a gene: 0. The CDR3: CSVASGSSYNEQFF. Written as DNA, the CDR3 is TGCAGCGTTGCTAGCGGGAGCTCCTACAATGAGCAGTTCTTC.

The V gene is TRBV10-1, the J gene TRBJ1-6; D remains ambiguous. Per germline, CDR1 WNHNN and CDR2 SYGVQD (reference sequence). Trimming shortened V by 5 bases and J by 10 bases, and 12 bases separated the two germline ends. This CDR3 spans 13 amino acids. CDR3 coding DNA: TGCGCCAGCAGTCCTGATGTTCGGTCACCCCTCCACTTT. Translating it yields CASSPDVRSPLHF.